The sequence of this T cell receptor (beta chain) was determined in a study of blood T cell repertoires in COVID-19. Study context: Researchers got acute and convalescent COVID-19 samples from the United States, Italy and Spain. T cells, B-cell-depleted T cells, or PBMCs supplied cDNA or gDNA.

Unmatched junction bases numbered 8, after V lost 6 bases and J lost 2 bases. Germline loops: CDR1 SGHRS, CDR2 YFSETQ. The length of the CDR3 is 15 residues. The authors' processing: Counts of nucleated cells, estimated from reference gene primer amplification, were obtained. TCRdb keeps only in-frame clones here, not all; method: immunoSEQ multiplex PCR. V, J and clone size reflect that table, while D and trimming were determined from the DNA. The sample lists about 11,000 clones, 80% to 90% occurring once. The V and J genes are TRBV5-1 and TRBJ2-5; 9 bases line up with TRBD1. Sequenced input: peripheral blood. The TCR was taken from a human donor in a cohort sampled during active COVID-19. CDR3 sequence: CASTGQGFPQETQYF. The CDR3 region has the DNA TGCGCCAGCACGGGACAGGGCTTTCCGCAAGAGACCCAGTACTTC.